These 20 T cell receptor beta chains came from one sample sequenced in a study of T cell repertoires in cytomegalovirus infection. From the reads, TCRdb called clonotypes with MiXCR, one entry per CDR3 protein. The sample includes 7,500 to 9,000 distinct CDR3 sequences, about 49% of them seen just once. Their antigen targets remain unknown. Sequencing was carried out using PBMCs, sequenced either directly or after in vitro stimulation (not recorded which). These TCRs come from a human donor in good health (CMV status not recorded). Some clones in this sample may be carry-over from other donors' samples.

This clonotype was seen a few times. V usage is TRBV3-1 and J usage is TRBJ2-1, with 7 bases identical to TRBD1. The ends lost 5 bases at V and 5 bases at J; junction bases unmatched: 9. The CDR3 covers 15 residues. Germline lookup yields CDR1 LGHDT and CDR2 YNNKEL (reference sequence). The CDR3 sequence: CASSRDSLLDNEQFF. As DNA, the CDR3 is TGTGCCAGCAGCAGGGACAGCTTGCTGGACAATGAGCAGTTCTTC.

This clonotype turned up a few times. The rearrangement uses TRBV12-3 or TRBV12-4 and TRBJ2-5; 11 positions match TRBD2. This CDR3 spans 16 amino acids. V dropped 5 bases and J dropped 1; count of bases not matched to a gene: 6. CDR3: CASSPGTSGLQETQYF. The CDR3 DNA sequence: TGTGCCAGCAGTCCAGGGACTAGCGGTCTCCAAGAGACCCAGTACTTC.

V and J are TRBV27 and TRBJ2-3; perhaps TRBD2 as D (6 bases). Trimming removed 0 bases at V and 15 bases at J, with 37 bases between. The germline gives CDR1 MNHEY, CDR2 SMNVEV (reference sequence). The CDR3 spans 20 residues. The DNA of the CDR3 is TGTGCCAGCAGTTTATCGAGTGTCCTAGCGTTAGTCCTTAGCACAGATACGCCCTATTTT. Its translation is CASSLSSVLALVLSTDTPYF.

The sample holds a few counts of this clonotype. This CDR3 is CASSTRRMEGGGRNEQFF. In DNA, the CDR3 is TGTGCCAGTAGTACCCGAAGAATGGAGGGGGGAGGCCGTAATGAGCAGTTCTTC. The rearrangement joins TRBV19 to TRBJ2-1; D possibly uses TRBD1 or TRBD2 (6 bases each). V lost 4 bases and J lost 7, with 26 bases in between. The CDR3 has 18 residues. Germline CDR1 LNHDA, CDR2 SQIVND (reference sequence).

In regard to this clonotype: The CDR3 end shows no conserved phenylalanine or tryptophan, and so a read error is likely. The DNA is omitted, as the CDR3 cannot be located on it reliably, and the CDR3 follows TCRdb's listing. The CDR3 reads CASIRRVSKQVTESFC. The chain couples TRBV12-3 or TRBV12-4 to TRBJ1-1; TRBD1, the D gene given by the table, was not confirmed from the DNA. The CDR3 is 16 amino acids in total, end residues counted.

The chain recombines TRBV4-2 with TRBJ1-2; possibly TRBD1 for D (6 bases). Germline V gene sequence: CDR1 LGHNA, CDR2 YNFKEQ. The CDR3 has 23 residues. The V end was cut by 1 base, the J end by 2 bases, with 35 bases between. The CDR3: CASSQAGVDIVELILKLNYGYTF. The CDR3 DNA is TGTGCCAGCAGCCAAGCAGGGGTTGACATTGTCGAACTAATCCTAAAGCTAAACTATGGCTACACCTTC.

The chain couples TRBV27 to TRBJ1-5, with D maybe TRBD1 (5 bases). The length of the CDR3 is 15 residues. Deletions cut 4 bases from V and 4 bases from J, with 14 bases between. Germline V CDR1 and CDR2: MNHEY, SMNVEV (reference sequence). The CDR3 DNA sequence: TGTGCCAGCAGTTCACAATCAGGGCGGAATCAGCCCCAGCATTTT. This gives the protein CASSSQSGRNQPQHF.

The gene calls are TRBV6-1 and TRBJ2-5, with D uncertain. Trimming took 5 bases from V and 5 from J, leaving 12 bases between them. Germline V gene data show CDR1 as MNHNS and CDR2 as SASEGT. This CDR3 spans 13 amino acids. CDR3: CASSYGAMETQYF. The CDR3, as DNA: TGTGCCAGCAGTTACGGAGCCATGGAGACCCAGTACTTC.

This chain uses TRBV3-1 with TRBJ2-3; D unclear. Germline V CDR1 and CDR2: LGHDT, YNNKEL (reference sequence). The CDR3 runs to 14 residues. The V and J ends lost 3 bases and 0 bases respectively, with 7 bases between them. As DNA, the CDR3 is TGTGCCAGCAGCCAGTCGGAGAGCACAGATACGCAGTATTTT. Translation: CASSQSESTDTQYF.

V is TRBV12-5 and J is TRBJ2-1; D may match TRBD1 or TRBD2 (5 bases each). Trimming took 0 bases from V and 15 from J, leaving 33 bases between them. The CDR3 totals 19 residues. The germline CDR1 and CDR2 sequences are LGHNT and FRNRAP. The CDR3 DNA sequence: TGTGCTAGTGGTTTGGTATCGGTAATAGGGACCTTCCCCTACAAGGAGACGTTCTTC. Translation: CASGLVSVIGTFPYKETFF.

Of note for this clonotype: Without the conserved terminal phenylalanine or tryptophan, this CDR3 likely stems from a read error. The chain is built from TRBV20-1 and TRBJ2-3; the match to TRBD1 covers 7 bases. TRBJ2-2 explains the end of the DNA better; the J call may be wrong. The V gene's germline CDR1 is DFQATT and CDR2 SNEGSKA (reference sequence). The CDR3 sequence is 18 residues long. In DNA form, the CDR3 reads TGCAGTGCTAGGCGACTACCATCGACAGGGAGCACACACGATACTCTGTTTATT. Amino acids: CSARRLPSTGSTHDTLFI.

This clonotype was recorded many times. The rearrangement uses TRBV7-9 and TRBJ2-3; D is uncertain. The germline CDR1 and CDR2 sequences are SEHNR and FQNEAQ (reference sequence). V was trimmed by 1 base and J by 0 bases, leaving 2 bases between them. CDR3 length: 13 amino acids. This CDR3 is CASSLGSTDTQYF. CDR3 nucleotides: TGTGCCAGCAGCTTAGGCAGCACAGATACGCAGTATTTT.

The sample holds one count of this clonotype. The chain combines TRBV20-1 with TRBJ1-1; D not resolved. V gave up 1 base and J gave up 10 bases, with 16 bases separating them. Germline loops: CDR1 DFQATT, CDR2 SNEGSKA (reference sequence). The CDR3 has 13 residues. CDR3 sequence: CSARAPLRGRAFF. CDR3 sequence (DNA): TGCAGTGCTAGAGCACCCCTTCGGGGAAGAGCTTTCTTT.

This chain joins TRBV27 and TRBJ2-1, with 14 bases aligning to TRBD2. The CDR3 has 17 residues. Trimming took 5 bases from V and 5 from J; bases not matched to a gene: 8. Germline V gene data show CDR1 as MNHEY and CDR2 as SMNVEV (reference sequence). In nucleotides, the CDR3 is TGTGCCAGCAGTCCAGCGGGACTAGCGGGGGCAAACAATGAGCAGTTCTTC. Translated, it gives CASSPAGLAGANNEQFF.

As to this clonotype: At one end the junction does not follow the germline gene, possibly because of a read error. The chain employs TRBV20-1 and TRBJ1-5, with 9 bases identical to TRBD1. This CDR3 is 16 amino acids long. In germline, CDR1 is DFQATT, CDR2 SNEGSKA (reference sequence). Here the CDR3 reads CSDWDRVLYSNQPPHF. The CDR3 DNA reads as TGCAGTGATTGGGACAGGGTGCTTTATAGCAATCAGCCCCCGCATTTT.

There are a few counts of this clonotype. This chain connects TRBV7-2 to TRBJ1-5, with D maybe TRBD1 (5 bases). This CDR3 has 13 amino acids. Germline-derived CDR1 and CDR2 are SGHTA and FQGNSA. V was trimmed by 5 bases and J by 7 bases, leaving 12 bases between them. CDR3 DNA sequence: TGTGCCAGCAGCCTCCGGGACTACCAGCCCCAGCATTTT. It specifies CASSLRDYQPQHF.

Notes on this clonotype: This likely comes from a read error, as the CDR3 has no conserved phenylalanine or tryptophan at its end. It is unclear where the CDR3 begins or ends on the DNA, so no DNA is shown, and the CDR3 is as TCRdb lists it. This sequence joins TRBV7-2 and TRBJ1-2; the tabulated D call, TRBD1, remains unverified against the DNA. The germline CDR1 and CDR2 sequences are SGHTA and FQGNSA. The CDR3 extends over 19 residues, inclusive of both ends. The CDR3 is CASSLGDVTPTGLGIFFTL.

This chain connects TRBV7-2 to TRBJ2-5; D gene uncertain. The CDR3 sequence is 14 residues long. Germline V gene sequence: CDR1 SGHTA, CDR2 FQGNSA. V lost 10 bases and J 5 bases, leaving 20 bases between the germline ends. CDR3 coding DNA: TGTGCCATCCGCTCCACCAGGCAGGCGGAGACCCAGTACTTC. Amino acids: CAIRSTRQAETQYF.

This chain links TRBV6-1 with TRBJ2-7; 8 bases agree with TRBD2. The CDR3 is 14 amino acids. V was pared by 2 bases and J by 6 bases, with 6 bases of the junction left unmatched. Germline-derived CDR1 and CDR2 are MNHNS and SASEGT. CDR3 region: CASSESGSQGEQYF. The CDR3 nucleotides are TGTGCCAGCAGTGAAAGCGGGAGTCAAGGCGAGCAGTACTTC.

The sample holds a few counts of this clonotype. This chain's CDR3 is CSAVEGLDEKLFF. The CDR3 region has the DNA TGCAGTGCGGTGGAGGGCCTCGATGAAAAACTGTTTTTT. The chain recombines TRBV20-1 with TRBJ1-4; no clear D. Between the trimmed V and J ends, which lost 6 bases and 6 bases, there was a span of 14 bases. From germline, CDR1 is DFQATT and CDR2 SNEGSKA (reference sequence). The CDR3 length is 13 residues.